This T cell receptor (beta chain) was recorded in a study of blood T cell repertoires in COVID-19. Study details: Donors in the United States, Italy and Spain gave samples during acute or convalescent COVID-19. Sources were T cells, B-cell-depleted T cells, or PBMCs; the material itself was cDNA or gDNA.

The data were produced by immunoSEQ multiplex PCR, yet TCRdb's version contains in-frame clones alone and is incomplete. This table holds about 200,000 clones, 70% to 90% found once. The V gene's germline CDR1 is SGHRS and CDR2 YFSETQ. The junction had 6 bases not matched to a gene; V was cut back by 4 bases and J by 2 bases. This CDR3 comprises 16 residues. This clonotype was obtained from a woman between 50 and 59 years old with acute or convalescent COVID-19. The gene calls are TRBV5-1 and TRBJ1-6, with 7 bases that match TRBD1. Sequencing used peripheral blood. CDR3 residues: CASSKGTATYNSPLHF. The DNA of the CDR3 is TGCGCCAGCAGCAAGGGGACAGCTACCTATAATTCACCCCTCCACTTT.